Each of the 17 T cell receptor beta chains below was sequenced from the same sample in a study of naive and memory T cell subsets. Both TRBC1 and TRBC2 were covered by a beta constant-region primer of two equimolar oligonucleotides. TCRdb re-called the UMI-ligation and nested PCR reads through MiXCR, storing one row per CDR3 protein. Here the sample spans tens of thousands of distinct CDR3 sequences, about 12% being singletons. Sequencing was performed on central memory CD4+ T cells from blood. All receptors come from a human donor in good health.

The J gene is TRBJ2-1, the V gene TRBV30; D gene unclear. Germline V CDR1 and CDR2: GTSNPN, SVGIG (reference sequence). This CDR3 has 13 amino acids. Trimming pared 1 base from V and 9 bases from J, leaving 13 bases between. As DNA, the CDR3 is TGTGCCTGGAGTGGGCTAGTCCTTAGTGAGCAGTTCTTC. It is translated as CAWSGLVLSEQFF.

This clonotype was recorded at least ten times. This chain connects TRBV29-1 to TRBJ1-1; 8 bases agree with TRBD1. The germline V gene has CDR1 SQVTM and CDR2 ANQGSEA. The CDR3 is 13 residues long. Unmatched junction bases numbered 7, after V lost 7 bases and J lost 3 bases. As DNA, the CDR3 is TGCAGCGCATCGACAGGGGAGTACACTGAAGCTTTCTTT. Encoded protein: CSASTGEYTEAFF.

This clonotype was seen a few times. The rearrangement uses TRBV5-5 and TRBJ2-5, with 7 bases fitting TRBD1. The CDR3 runs 16 residues. CDR1 and CDR2 from the germline V gene are SGHKS and YYEKEE (reference sequence). V gave up 2 bases and J gave up 2 bases; unmatched junction bases: 9. This CDR3 is CASSLWKGALQETQYF. The CDR3 DNA is TGTGCCAGCAGCTTATGGAAGGGGGCATTACAAGAGACCCAGTACTTC.

Comments on this clonotype: A much larger clone sits a single nucleotide away, making a read error possible. The chain uses TRBV10-3 and TRBJ2-5; perhaps TRBD1 as D (6 bases). Germline CDR1 reads ENHRY; CDR2 reads SYGVKD. The CDR3 contains 12 residues. V was cut by 2 bases and J by 5 bases, with 6 bases left in between. CDR3 bases: TGTGCCATCAGTGAGCAGGGGGAGACCCAGTACTTC. Residues: CAISEQGETQYF.

Only one count was recorded for this clonotype. The J gene is TRBJ2-1, the V gene TRBV28; TRBD2 aligns across 7 bases. Germline assignment: CDR1 MDHEN and CDR2 SYDVKM. The CDR3 extends over 12 amino acids. CDR3 nucleotide sequence: TGTGCGGCTAGCGGAAACTACAATGAGCAGTTCTTC. Translating it yields CAASGNYNEQFF.

This clonotype has a handful of counts. V gene TRBV7-2 combines with J gene TRBJ2-2; a weak D match, TRBD2 (5 bases). The CDR3 has 15 amino acids. Germline CDR1 reads SGHTA; CDR2 reads FQGNSA. Trimming stripped 5 bases from V and 6 bases from J, with 16 bases between. CDR3 sequence (DNA): TGTGCCAGCAGCCCCCTCGGGGTGGAGGCCGGGGAGCTGTTTTTT. It is translated as CASSPLGVEAGELFF. The variable domain in full, with the rest retrieved from reference TRBV7-2 and TRBJ2-2, is GAGVSQSPSNKVTEKGKDVELRCDPISGHTALYWYRQSLGQGLEFLIYFQGNSAPDKSGLPSDRFSAERTGGSVSTLTIQRTQQEDSAVYLCASSPLGVEAGELFFGEGSRLTVL.

This clonotype showed up many times. The chain recombines TRBV6-1 with TRBJ2-5; D gene unclear. The V and J ends lost 4 bases and 5 bases respectively, with 11 bases between them. Looked up from germline, CDR1 is MNHNS and CDR2 is SASEGT. The CDR3 contains 13 residues. The DNA of the CDR3 is TGTGCCAGCAGTGCCCTCGACAAGGAGACCCAGTACTTC. Translated, it gives CASSALDKETQYF.

The chain joins TRBV7-2 to TRBJ2-3; 11 bases are a match to TRBD2. The J segment lost 4 bases and the V segment lost 5 bases, leaving 8 bases of the junction unmatched. CDR1 is SGHTA and CDR2 is FQGNSA in the germline V gene. The CDR3 contains 16 residues. CDR3 residues: CASSPELAGGPDTQYF. CDR3 bases: TGTGCCAGCAGCCCTGAGCTAGCGGGAGGCCCAGATACGCAGTATTTT.

The rearrangement links TRBV24-1 to TRBJ2-2; possible D gene TRBD1, 5 bases. This CDR3 is 14 amino acids long. The ends were cut back, 5 bases at V and 1 base at J, with 7 bases in the middle. CDR1 is KGHDR and CDR2 is SFDVKD in the germline V gene. The CDR3 reads CATSGTLNTGELFF. CDR3 coding DNA: TGTGCCACCAGTGGGACATTGAACACCGGGGAGCTGTTTTTT.

The table lists this clonotype with a few counts. This chain links TRBV24-1 with TRBJ2-3; 10 positions agree with TRBD2. The junction had 5 bases not matched to a gene; V was cut back by 4 bases and J by 2 bases. CDR1 and CDR2 (germline): KGHDR, SFDVKD. This CDR3 comprises 16 residues. The CDR3 DNA reads TGTGCCACCAGTGACAGCGGACTAGCGGACACAGATACGCAGTATTTT. Amino acid sequence: CATSDSGLADTDTQYF.

This clonotype turned up a few times. The chain uses TRBV10-3 and TRBJ1-2; D is uncertain. This CDR3 has 13 amino acids. The V end was cut by 7 bases, the J end by 4 bases, with 13 bases between. The germline CDR1 and CDR2 sequences are ENHRY and SYGVKD. This chain's CDR3 is CAITLTGSYGYTF. CDR3 in DNA: TGTGCCATCACCCTGACGGGAAGCTATGGCTACACCTTC.

The V and J genes are TRBV20-1 and TRBJ2-3; D not resolved. The CDR3 totals 12 residues. Trimming took off 4 bases at V and 5 bases at J, with 10 bases between the two ends. CDR1 is DFQATT and CDR2 is SNEGSKA in the germline V gene (reference sequence). As DNA, the CDR3 is TGCAGTGCTATGACGCATGGAGATACGCAGTATTTT. Its translation: CSAMTHGDTQYF.

This clonotype has more than one count but fewer than ten. V usage is TRBV13 and J usage is TRBJ2-7, with a weak D call TRBD2 (5 bases). The CDR3 extends over 15 amino acids. Deletions cut 2 bases from V and 3 bases from J, with 14 bases between. Germline values: CDR1 PRHDT, CDR2 FYEKMQ (reference sequence). CDR3 in amino acids: CASSLMGSRDYEQYF. In DNA form, the CDR3 reads TGTGCCAGCAGCTTAATGGGGTCGAGGGACTACGAGCAGTACTTC.

The CDR3 DNA follows: TGTGCCAGCATAAGGACAGTCGGAGCGGGTTCGGGAGGCGAAGAGACCCAGTACTTC. Its translation is CASIRTVGAGSGGEETQYF. V is TRBV2 and J is TRBJ2-5, with a possible D match to TRBD2 (7 bases). CDR3 length: 19 residues. CDR1 and CDR2 from the germline V gene are SNHLY and FYNNEI. Trimming removed 7 bases from V and 3 bases from J, with 30 bases in between.

V is TRBV7-3 and J is TRBJ1-1; TRBD1 matches 7 bases. V lost 5 bases and J lost 4; bases outside the gene matches: 7. The CDR3 runs 14 residues. Germline V CDR1 and CDR2: SGHTA, FQGTGA. The CDR3 sequence: CASSATRGSTEAFF. In nucleotides, the CDR3 is TGTGCCAGCAGCGCTACCAGGGGGAGCACTGAAGCTTTCTTT. The whole variable domain, remainder taken from reference TRBV7-3 and TRBJ1-1, is GAGVSQTPSNKVTEKGKYVELRCDPISGHTALYWYRQSLGQGPEFLIYFQGTGAADDSGLPNDRFFAVRPEGSVSTLKIQRTERGDSAVYLCASSATRGSTEAFFGQGTRLTVV.

This clonotype was seen a few times. V usage is TRBV10-3 and J usage is TRBJ2-1, with TRBD1 as a possible D gene (6 bases). V was shortened by 6 bases and J by 12 bases, with 24 bases between the two germline ends. The germline V gene has CDR1 ENHRY and CDR2 SYGVKD. The CDR3 runs to 15 residues. The DNA of the CDR3 is TGTGCCATCAGATTCGGGGACAATTGGCCCGTAACGCAGTTCTTC. It specifies CAIRFGDNWPVTQFF.

This chain uses TRBV20-1 with TRBJ2-2, with 14 bases identical to TRBD2. This CDR3 has 17 residues. Germline V gene lookup returns CDR1 DFQATT and CDR2 SNEGSKA (reference sequence). The ends lost 3 bases at V and 4 bases at J; junction bases unmatched: 7. In DNA, the CDR3 is TGCAGTGCTAGTACGACTAGCGGGAGGGCGGGCACCGGGGAGCTGTTTTTT. Translating gives CSASTTSGRAGTGELFF.